Listed here are 13 T cell receptor beta chains from one sample, sequenced in a study of blood T cells in healthy people across ages. Primed by a sample-barcoded 5' primer and a J-beta primer mix, a second PCR proceeded for roughly 7 to 11 cycles. TCRdb used MiXCR to reprocess the 5' RACE reads, holding one entry per CDR3 protein. The sample carries roughly 1.4 million distinct CDR3 sequences, roughly 59% recorded once. The sequenced material came from blood. These receptors were collected from a man younger than 35 in good health.

The rearrangement links TRBV5-1 to TRBJ1-2; 8 bases are shared with TRBD1. There are 14 residues in the CDR3. The germline CDR1 and CDR2 sequences are SGHRS and YFSETQ. The V and J ends lost 4 bases and 4 bases, in that order; junction bases with no gene match: 6. CDR3 region: CASSIGQGGYGYTF. CDR3 nucleotides: TGCGCCAGCAGCATTGGACAGGGCGGCTATGGCTACACCTTC.

About this clonotype: Being one base from a much bigger clone, this may be a read error. The J gene is TRBJ2-1, the V gene TRBV7-2, with D perhaps TRBD2 (5 bases). CDR1 is SGHTA and CDR2 is FQGNSA in the germline V gene. V gave up 3 bases and J gave up 10 bases, with 16 bases separating them. The CDR3 is 14 residues long. CDR3 sequence reads: CASSLELGRYEQFF. The CDR3 DNA reads TGTGCCAGCAGCTTGGAACTAGGTCGCTACGAGCAGTTCTTC.

V usage is TRBV9 and J usage is TRBJ1-5, with D possibly matching TRBD1 (6 bases). The germline V and J ends were trimmed by 3 bases and 5 bases, with 12 bases remaining between them. The V gene's germline CDR1 is SGDLS and CDR2 YYNGEE. The CDR3 contains 14 residues. DNA of the CDR3: TGTGCCAGCAGCGAGGGAGGGGGGTATCAGCCCCAGCATTTT. Its protein is CASSEGGGYQPQHF.

V gene TRBV20-1 combines with J gene TRBJ2-4; 10 bases map to TRBD1. The DNA matches TRBJ2-7 better at its end, which makes the J call doubtful. CDR3 size: 14 residues. The germline gives CDR1 DFQATT, CDR2 SNEGSKA (reference sequence). CDR3: CSASYGTGAYEQYF. Here the CDR3 DNA reads TGCAGTGCTAGTTACGGGACAGGGGCCTACGAGCAGTACTTC.

The CDR3 loop is CATSTGQADTQYF. DNA for the CDR3: TGTGCCACATCGACAGGGCAGGCAGATACGCAGTATTTT. The chain carries TRBV7-9 and TRBJ2-3; 7 bases fit TRBD1. This CDR3 has 13 amino acids. In germline, CDR1 is SEHNR, CDR2 FQNEAQ (reference sequence). The junction had 8 bases not matched to a gene; V was cut back by 10 bases and J by 4 bases.

The J gene is TRBJ2-3, the V gene TRBV2, with 7 bases aligning to TRBD1. CDR1 is SNHLY and CDR2 is FYNNEI in the germline V gene. V trimming: 10 bases; J trimming: 1 base; junction bases outside the gene matches: 11. This CDR3 contains 15 residues. The chain's CDR3 is CATRGGGRGTDTQYF. CDR3 DNA sequence: TGTGCCACTCGAGGGGGCGGGCGTGGCACAGATACGCAGTATTTT. Supplemented by reference TRBV2 and TRBJ2-3, the full variable domain reads EPEVTQTPSHQVTQMGQEVILRCVPISNHLYFYWYRQILGQKVEFLVSFYNNEISEKSEIFDDQFSVERPDGSNFTLKIRSTKLEDSAMYFCATRGGGRGTDTQYFGPGTRLTVL.

This clonotype was detected only a few times. The chain has TRBV29-1 and TRBJ2-7, with a possible D match to TRBD1 (6 bases). With 3 bases removed from V and 4 bases from J, the gap between germline ends came to 13 bases. Germline values: CDR1 SQVTM, CDR2 ANQGSEA. The CDR3 is 13 residues long. The CDR3 DNA follows: TGCAGCGTTGAGGAGACAGGAGGTTACGAGCAGTACTTC. This gives the protein CSVEETGGYEQYF.

The rearrangement joins TRBV29-1 to TRBJ2-7, with TRBD2 as a possible D gene (6 bases). The V gene lost 0 bases and the J gene lost 1 base, with 13 bases spanning the gap. From germline, CDR1 is SQVTM and CDR2 ANQGSEA. The CDR3 is made up of 15 amino acids. The CDR3 loop is CSVEDGSGESYEQYF. The CDR3 region has the DNA TGCAGCGTTGAAGATGGGTCGGGAGAGTCCTACGAGCAGTACTTC.

The chain combines TRBV27 with TRBJ2-7; the D gene could be TRBD1 or TRBD2 (5 bases each). Trimming removed 6 bases at V and 4 bases at J, with 28 bases between. This CDR3 spans 18 amino acids. The germline CDR1 and CDR2 sequences are MNHEY and SMNVEV (reference sequence). CDR3 DNA sequence: TGTGCCAGCAGACTTCGTTTAGGGGTTGTGGGGGAACTTTACGAGCAGTACTTC. This codes for CASRLRLGVVGELYEQYF.

This clonotype turned up a few times. The chain combines TRBV18 with TRBJ1-6; 11 bases match TRBD1. J gave up 9 bases and V 8 bases, and 6 bases lay outside the gene matches. Germline CDR1 and CDR2: KGHSH and LQKENI. CDR3 length equals 14 residues. CDR3 protein: CASSPGTGGSPLHF. Written as DNA, the CDR3 is TGTGCCAGCAGTCCCGGGACAGGGGGTTCACCCCTCCACTTT.

The V call is TRBV6-2 or TRBV6-3, the J call TRBJ2-4, with D possibly matching TRBD2 (6 bases). This CDR3 has 14 residues. Germline V gives CDR1 MNHEY, CDR2 SVGEGT. Trimming stripped 5 bases from V and 9 bases from J, with 17 bases between. CDR3 sequence reads: CASSPDRHGSIQYF. The CDR3 DNA reads as TGTGCCAGCAGTCCCGACCGTCACGGGAGCATTCAGTACTTC.

In this sample, this clonotype turned up once. The V and J genes are TRBV15 and TRBJ2-5, with 7 positions matching TRBD1. The J call could be wrong; TRBJ2-7 is a better fit for the DNA end. There are 14 residues in the CDR3. The germline V gene encodes CDR1 LNHNV and CDR2 YYDKDF (reference sequence). CDR3 amino acids: CATSRDQRGLEQYF. In nucleotides, the CDR3 is TGTGCCACCAGCAGAGATCAAAGGGGGCTCGAGCAGTACTTC.

This clonotype was seen more than once but under ten times. V usage is TRBV7-2 and J usage is TRBJ2-5, with 9 bases lining up with TRBD2. V was pared by 5 bases and J by 9 bases, with 10 bases of the junction left unmatched. The CDR3 is made up of 14 amino acids. Germline CDR1 and CDR2: SGHTA and FQGNSA. The CDR3 DNA reads TGTGCCAGCAGCGCGAACCCGGGACTAGCTCCCCAGTACTTC. It yields the protein CASSANPGLAPQYF.